This T cell receptor (beta chain) was found in a study of cytomegalovirus exposure and HLA in healthy donors. Profiling relied on immunoSEQ multiplex PCR, and the TCRdb table lists in-frame clones only, not all of them. The repertoire holds approximately 160,000 clones, with around 90% as singletons. The receptor's source is a woman between 18 and 29 years old in good health and CMV-seropositive. Sequencing used PBMCs.

CDR3 bases: TGTGCCAGCAGTGAGACCGGGACAGGGATGGGAAACACCATATATTTT. Its protein product is CASSETGTGMGNTIYF. V usage is TRBV2 and J usage is TRBJ1-3; 9 bases are shared with TRBD1. V was pared by 3 bases and J by 4 bases, with 7 bases of the junction left unmatched. CDR1 and CDR2 (germline): SNHLY, FYNNEI. There are 16 residues in the CDR3.